Listed below are T cell receptor beta chains from one sample, sequenced in a study of cytomegalovirus exposure and HLA in healthy donors. TCRdb's copy holds only in-frame clones and misses some; the assay was immunoSEQ multiplex PCR. The sample carries 90,000 or so clones, around 74% recorded once. Sequencing was done on a sample of PBMCs. Receptors originate from a man younger than 45 in good health and CMV-seropositive. CDR3s leave out the opening cysteine and the closing phenylalanine or tryptophan.

J: TRBJ1-2
V: TRBV9
CDR3: ASTQGGYYGYT

J: TRBJ2-7
V: TRBV7-9
CDR3: ASSPGGTSINEQY

J: TRBJ2-7
V: TRBV6-5
CDR3: ASSTPDRGLNEQY

J: TRBJ1-1
V: TRBV7-6
CDR3: ASSLVGGANTEAF

J: TRBJ1-2
V: TRBV28
CDR3: ASASGTANYGYT

J: TRBJ2-3
V: TRBV11-2
CDR3: ASSLDTRDTQY

J: TRBJ2-5
V: TRBV27
CDR3: ASSLLTGGRETQY

J: TRBJ1-1
V: TRBV29-1
CDR3: SVVWASNTEAF

J: TRBJ2-7
V: TRBV9
CDR3: ASSVGTGGFTYEQY

J: TRBJ1-6
V: TRBV10-3
CDR3: AISESGGQGNSPLH

J: TRBJ2-2
V: TRBV6-5
CDR3: ASSYGGRTGELF

J: TRBJ2-7
V: TRBV19
CDR3: ASSIFAGGTLYEQY

J: NA
V: TRBV5-6
CDR3: ASSWGGLEQY

J: TRBJ1-5
V: TRBV6-6
CDR3: ASSYPGQRSNQPQH

J: TRBJ2-1
V: TRBV9
CDR3: ASSVDGGRYNEQF

J: TRBJ2-1
V: TRBV27
CDR3: ASSLFRVSGDEQF

J: TRBJ2-5
V: TRBV7-3
CDR3: ASSSPVPASGGGPPSETQY

J: TRBJ2-1
V: TRBV5-8
CDR3: ASSLAPVDEQF

J: TRBJ1-2
V: TRBV28
CDR3: ASSTGQGFGYGYT

J: TRBJ2-7
V: TRBV6-1
CDR3: ASSQRSGTGYEQY

J: TRBJ1-5
V: TRBV7-9
CDR3: SSSLVTGTGVNQPQH

J: TRBJ2-6
V: TRBV7-9
CDR3: ASNLGQANSGANVLT

J: TRBJ2-3
V: TRBV4-2
CDR3: ASSPRGPSSTDTQY

J: TRBJ2-7
V: TRBV19
CDR3: ASSMDSRGTYEQY

J: TRBJ1-1
V: TRBV7-3
CDR3: ASSLTGGTEAF

J: TRBJ1-6
V: TRBV30
CDR3: AWKTRGSYNSPLH

J: TRBJ2-3
V: TRBV6-5
CDR3: ASSYHRHSSTDTQY

J: TRBJ2-5
V: TRBV7-3
CDR3: ASSLTPLGEQY

J: TRBJ2-7
V: TRBV9
CDR3: ASSVAGSGSYEQY

J: TRBJ2-2
V: TRBV6-5
CDR3: ASGRRGTNTGELF

J: TRBJ2-5
V: TRBV5-1
CDR3: ASSLESSGGAWGETQY

J: TRBJ1-4
V: TRBV29-1
CDR3: SGRGTANEKLF

J: TRBJ1-1
V: TRBV6-1
CDR3: ASRTTGTTEAF

J: TRBJ1-4
V: TRBV2
CDR3: ASRVQEGINEKLF

J: TRBJ1-2
V: TRBV28
CDR3: ASSEGWEGYT

J: TRBJ2-7
V: TRBV30
CDR3: AWSVKGSRSSEQY

J: TRBJ2-2
V: TRBV10-3
CDR3: AISPSLAGNTGELF

J: TRBJ2-7
V: TRBV7-9
CDR3: ASSTDRFLSYEQY

J: TRBJ2-2
V: TRBV19
CDR3: ASSTGYTGELF

J: TRBJ2-2
V: TRBV10-3
CDR3: AISERTANTGELF

J: TRBJ2-2
V: TRBV5-1
CDR3: ASSLRGQSNTGELF

J: TRBJ1-1
V: TRBV30
CDR3: AWRETWGGTEAF

J: TRBJ1-6
V: TRBV5-1
CDR3: ASSARGRGMNNSPLH

J: TRBJ2-7
V: TRBV5-5
CDR3: ASSLVPGVDEQY

J: TRBJ2-1
V: TRBV4-2
CDR3: ASSQGTGGMNEQF